This T cell receptor beta chain was sequenced in a study of blood T cell repertoires in COVID-19. Study context: Whether acute or convalescent, the COVID-19 samples came from the United States, Italy and Spain. T cells, B-cell-depleted T cells, or PBMCs supplied cDNA or gDNA.

CDR1 is SGHRS, CDR2 YFSETQ, per germline. The CDR3 has 15 residues. Trimming took 4 bases from V and 4 from J; bases not matched to a gene: 9. Original handling: Estimates of nucleated cell counts were drawn from the amplification of reference gene primers. Clones were read by immunoSEQ multiplex PCR, and TCRdb kept only the in-frame ones, dropping some. V, J and clone size are those of that table, while D and trimming were read from the DNA. The sample contains about 130,000 clones, 70% to 80% of which appear only once. The material sequenced was peripheral blood. The clonotype originates from a man aged 35 to 55 with active or convalescent COVID-19. This chain connects TRBV5-1 to TRBJ2-7; 9 bases are shared with TRBD1. The CDR3 loop is CASSPGGTGTYEQYF. CDR3 nucleotides: TGCGCCAGCAGCCCCGGGGGGACAGGGACGTACGAGCAGTACTTC.